Listed below are T cell receptor beta chains from one sample, sequenced in a study of OX40 agonist ivuxolimab in advanced cancers. The repertoire was sequenced with immunoSEQ multiplex PCR; TCRdb's copy has only in-frame clones and lacks some. This sample has 25,000 to 35,000 clones; 84% occur once, and the top ten carry 15% to 20%. Source: CD4+ or CD8+ T cells sorted from blood, taken in a trial of the OX40 agonist ivuxolimab. These receptors were obtained from an adult with an advanced solid tumor such as melanoma, head and neck, liver or kidney cancer. CDR3s include the opening cysteine and the closing phenylalanine or tryptophan. Each record gives: clone size, V gene, D gene, J gene, CDR3 DNA, CDR3 protein. D genes are given only for firm matches. The size of a clone is reported for some rows only, either as once, few or many, or as a class for expanded clones.

.	TRBV30	.	TRBJ2-7	TGTGCCTGGCAGCCAGGGTGGAGGAGCACCTACGAGCAGTACTTC	CAWQPGWRSTYEQYF
.	TRBV5-6	.	TRBJ1-1	TGTGCCAGCAGCTTAAGGGCCTGGCGGGTCCACACTGAAGCTTTCTTT	CASSLRAWRVHTEAFF
.	TRBV5-4	.	TRBJ2-7	TGTGCCAGCACCTCGGGTTCCTCCTACGAGCAGTACTTC	CASTSGSSYEQYF
.	TRBV12-5	.	TRBJ1-1	TGTGCTAGTGGTTGGACATTGAACACTGAAGCTTTCTTT	CASGWTLNTEAFF
.	TRBV6-6	.	TRBJ2-7	TGTGCCAGCAGCCTAGCAGGGGAGCAGTACTTC	CASSLAGEQYF
.	TRBV9	TRBD2	TRBJ2-1	TGTGCCAGCAGCGCCCCAACTAGCGGGGTGACCTACAATGAGCAGCTCTTC	CASSAPTSGVTYNEQLF
.	TRBV11-2	.	TRBJ1-1	TGTGCCAGCAGCTTACTCGCTGGCACGCACACTGAAGCTTTCTTT	CASSLLAGTHTEAFF
.	TRBV6-5	TRBD1	TRBJ1-1	TGTGCCAGCAGTTGGCAGGGGGCAAGTGAAGCTTTCTTT	CASSWQGASEAFF
.	TRBV4-1	.	TRBJ1-3	TGCGCCAGCAGCCAAGGCCCAGGGACCTCTGGAAACACCATATATTTT	CASSQGPGTSGNTIYF
.	TRBV5-1	.	TRBJ2-7	TGCGCCAGCAGCTTGTACGGCTCCTACGAGCAGTACTTC	CASSLYGSYEQYF
few	TRBV14	.	TRBJ1-1	TGTGCCAGCAGCCAGCGACGGAGTCCGAACACTGAAGCTTTCTTT	CASSQRRSPNTEAFF
.	TRBV7-8	.	TRBJ2-3	TGTGCCAGCAGCTTAGGTAGGGGGGCCGGGACAGATACGCAGTATTTT	CASSLGRGAGTDTQYF
.	TRBV2	.	TRBJ2-7	TGTGCCAGCATTTCAACTGGGTCCTACGAGCAGTACTTC	CASISTGSYEQYF
.	TRBV27	TRBD2	TRBJ2-7	TGTGCCAGCAGTTTATCACTAGCGGACTCCTACGAGCAGTACTTC	CASSLSLADSYEQYF
.	TRBV11-3	.	TRBJ1-1	TGTGCCAGCAGCTTCGGGGACACTGAAGCTTTCTTT	CASSFGDTEAFF
once	TRBV7-8	.	TRBJ2-1	TGTGCCAGCAGCTTAGGTGTAGGGCAGGGGTGGGATGAGCAGTTCTTC	CASSLGVGQGWDEQFF
.	TRBV6-5	TRBD1	TRBJ1-1	TGTGCCAGCAGCTTCAGGGGGACTGAAGCTTTCTTT	CASSFRGTEAFF
.	TRBV2	TRBD2	TRBJ2-7	TGTGCCAGCAGTGAGACTAGCTCCCCCAGCTCCTACGAGCAGTACTTC	CASSETSSPSSYEQYF
.	TRBV6-1	.	TRBJ2-2	TGTGCCAGCAGTGAAGGGCTGCTCGCCGGGGAGCTGTTTTTT	CASSEGLLAGELFF
.	TRBV11-2	.	TRBJ2-7	TGTGCCAGCAGCTCGTTTACGGGGGTCTCCTACGAGCAGTACTTC	CASSSFTGVSYEQYF
.	TRBV7-6	.	TRBJ2-7	TGTGCCAGCAGCCTTGGGGAGGGGGGCCCCTACGAGCAGTACTTC	CASSLGEGGPYEQYF
few	TRBV6-1	TRBD2	TRBJ2-2	TGTGCCAGCAGTGATCCTACTAGCGGGGAAACCGGGGAGCTGTTTTTT	CASSDPTSGETGELFF
few	TRBV2	.	TRBJ2-1	TGTGCCAGCATTAAGCTCCCTCTTAGTACAATGAGCAGTGGGAGCAATGAGCAGTTCTTC	CASIKLPLSTMSSGSNEQFF
.	TRBV5-6	.	TRBJ1-5	TGTGCCAGCAGCTTGCGGGGGTTAAAACAGCCCCAGCATTTT	CASSLRGLKQPQHF
.	TRBV5-4	.	TRBJ2-5	TGTGCCAGCAGCTTGCACCAAGAGACCCAGTACTTC	CASSLHQETQYF
.	TRBV2	TRBD1	TRBJ2-2	TGTGCCAGCAGTGATTGGACAGGGAACACCGGGGAGCTGTTTTTT	CASSDWTGNTGELFF
.	TRBV10-2	.	TRBJ2-7	TGCGCCAGCATACGAGGGGTAACCTACGAGCAGTACTTC	CASIRGVTYEQYF
.	TRBV9	.	TRBJ2-7	TGTGCCAGCAGCGCTGGTACGGGTGGCTACGAGCAGTACTTC	CASSAGTGGYEQYF
few	TRBV7-9	TRBD1	TRBJ1-2	TGTGCCAGCGAGACAGGGGGCTACTATGGCTACACCTTC	CASETGGYYGYTF
.	TRBV9	.	TRBJ1-1	TGTGCCAGCAGAGGGGGGGAGGCGACTGAAGCTTTCTTT	CASRGGEATEAFF
.	TRBV28	TRBD1	TRBJ1-1	TGTGCCAGCAGCTCCAAGGACAGGGTAAACACTGAAGCTTTCTTT	CASSSKDRVNTEAFF
.	TRBV19	.	TRBJ1-6	TGTGCCAGTACTCGCAGTTCGGGGGGAAGTTCACCCCTCCACTTT	CASTRSSGGSSPLHF
once	TRBV11-2	.	TRBJ2-7	TGTGCCAGCAGCTTAGAGGGGATCTCCTACGAGCAGTACTTC	CASSLEGISYEQYF
.	TRBV11-1	TRBD1	TRBJ1-1	TGTGCCAGCAGCTTAGTTGGCAGGGGGGGCACTGAAGCTTTCTTT	CASSLVGRGGTEAFF
.	TRBV7-9	.	TRBJ2-5	TGTGCCAGCAGTCCGTCCATAGGCCTGACACAAGAGACCCAGTACTTC	CASSPSIGLTQETQYF
.	TRBV5-6	TRBD1	TRBJ1-2	TGTGCCAGCAGCGAAGGGACAGCCCTTGGCTACACCTTC	CASSEGTALGYTF
.	TRBV19	TRBD1	TRBJ2-7	TGTGCCAGTAGTATCTCAGGGGGCAGCGAGCAGTACTTC	CASSISGGSEQYF
.	TRBV7-9	TRBD1	TRBJ1-1	TGTGCCAGCAGCTCCTACAGGGGCTCGGCCACTGAAGCTTTCTTT	CASSSYRGSATEAFF
.	TRBV11-2	TRBD1	TRBJ2-1	TGTGCCAGCAGCTTAGCGGGACAGGGGGCAACTGAGCAGTTCTTC	CASSLAGQGATEQFF
few	TRBV7-6	.	TRBJ1-2	TGTGCCAGCAAGGGATTGAACTTTCGGAGCGAGGAGGATGGCTACACCTTC	CASKGLNFRSEEDGYTF
few	TRBV4-1	.	TRBJ2-3	TGCGCCAGCAGCCCATGGGAGGGGGGGCCCTCAGATACGCAGTATTTT	CASSPWEGGPSDTQYF
.	TRBV9	.	TRBJ1-1	TGTGCCAGCAGCCACGGACAGTCTCTTATGAACACTGAAGCTTTCTTT	CASSHGQSLMNTEAFF
.	TRBV7-6	.	TRBJ2-1	TGTGCCAGCAGCTTAGGAGGAGAGTACAATGAGCAGTTCTTC	CASSLGGEYNEQFF
.	TRBV19	.	TRBJ2-3	TGTGCCAGTAGCATATGGGGGGTCACAGATACGCAGTATTTT	CASSIWGVTDTQYF
.	TRBV13	TRBD2	TRBJ2-7	TGTGCCAGCAGCAGCCGGACTAGCGGGAGGGCCCACGAGCAGTACTTC	CASSSRTSGRAHEQYF
medium-sized	TRBV27	TRBD1	TRBJ2-7	TGTGCCAGCAGTACCGGGACAGGGTACGAGCAGTACTTC	CASSTGTGYEQYF
once	TRBV5-4	TRBD1	TRBJ2-1	TGTGCCAGCAGCCGTGACAGGGGGCGGTGGGATGAGCAGTTCTTC	CASSRDRGRWDEQFF
few	TRBV2	.	TRBJ2-1	TGTGCCAGCAGGGGTGGCGTGGGGGGCGGGCAGTTCTTC	CASRGGVGGGQFF
.	TRBV6-6	.	TRBJ1-1	TGTGCCAGCAGTGACGGGCAGGGACACACTGAAGCTTTCTTT	CASSDGQGHTEAFF
.	TRBV19	TRBD1	TRBJ1-1	TGTGCCAGCACGCCAGGGGGCTTGATTGAAGCTTTCTTT	CASTPGGLIEAFF
few	TRBV19	TRBD1	TRBJ1-1	TGTGCCAGTAGTTCGTTGGACAGGGCCCTTACCACTGAAGCTTTCTTT	CASSSLDRALTTEAFF
.	TRBV15	TRBD2	TRBJ2-3	TGTGCCACCAGCATTAGCGGGGGGCCCCCAGATACGCAGTATTTT	CATSISGGPPDTQYF
few	TRBV27	.	TRBJ2-1	TGTGCCAGCAGTATCACAGGGGGGGCGGGTGGCGAGCAGTTCTTC	CASSITGGAGGEQFF